Listed below are T cell receptor beta chains from one sample, sequenced in a study of Graves' ophthalmopathy and Graves' hyperthyroidism. TCRdb reanalysed the multiplex PCR reads using MiXCR and keeps one entry per CDR3 protein. The sample includes approximately 330,000 distinct CDR3 sequences, around a sixth of them seen just once. Source material: peripheral blood. The receptors shown here come from an adult man with Graves' ophthalmopathy. Both conserved end residues are part of each CDR3. D genes are given only for firm matches. Rows may omit the clone size; those that give it use once, few, many or a size class.

cdr3_aa | cdr3_nt | d_call | j_call | clone_size | v_call
CASSLGTSGGAQETQYF | TGTGCCAGCAGCTTAGGGACTAGCGGGGGGGCTCAGGAGACCCAGTACTTC | TRBD2 | TRBJ2-5 | many | TRBV7-2
CASSVQGRIGYTF | TGTGCCAGCAGTGTACAGGGACGAATAGGCTACACCTTC | NA | TRBJ1-2 | many | TRBV28
CASSPRSIGSETQYF | TGTGCCAGCAGCCCCCGTTCTATAGGCTCGGAGACCCAGTACTTC | NA | TRBJ2-5 | many | TRBV7-9
CASRNRDRGVYEQYF | TGTGCCAGCAGAAACCGGGACAGGGGAGTCTACGAGCAGTACTTC | TRBD1 | TRBJ2-7 | many | TRBV6-2/TRBV6-3
CASSPEQASYEQFF | TGTGCCAGCAGTCCAGAACAGGCGTCCTACGAGCAGTTCTTC | NA | TRBJ2-1 | NA | TRBV27
CSARDATSGRGAVSETQYF | TGCAGTGCTAGAGATGCGACTAGCGGGAGAGGGGCCGTTTCAGAGACCCAGTACTTC | TRBD2 | TRBJ2-5 | many | TRBV20-1
CASGYYEQYF | TGTGCCAGCGGATACTACGAGCAGTACTTC | NA | TRBJ2-7 | NA | TRBV7-9
CASRRSANSPLHF | TGTGCCAGCCGCCGGAGCGCCAATTCACCCCTCCACTTT | NA | TRBJ1-6 | many | TRBV2
CASSLWTGYEQYF | TGTGCCAGCAGCCTGTGGACAGGTTACGAGCAGTACTTC | TRBD1 | TRBJ2-7 | NA | TRBV11-2
CASSNTVNTEAFF | TGTGCCAGCAGCAACACAGTGAACACTGAAGCTTTCTTT | NA | TRBJ1-1 | many | TRBV12-3/TRBV12-4
CASSPPGQIASGYTF | TGCGCCAGCAGCCCTCCGGGACAGATAGCTTCTGGCTACACCTTC | TRBD1 | TRBJ1-2 | many | TRBV5-1
CATSDPPGQGKDGYTF | TGTGCCACCAGTGATCCGCCAGGACAGGGGAAAGACGGCTACACCTTC | TRBD1 | TRBJ1-2 | many | TRBV24-1
CASSPRQAEQYF | TGTGCCAGCTCCCCTCGACAGGCCGAGCAGTACTTC | NA | TRBJ2-7 | NA | TRBV18
CSGYINGEQYF | TGCAGCGGATACATTAACGGCGAGCAGTACTTC | NA | TRBJ2-7 | many | TRBV29-1
CASSHPYQETQYF | TGTGCCAGCAGCCATCCTTACCAAGAGACCCAGTACTTC | NA | TRBJ2-5 | many | TRBV3-1
CASSESIGDTGELFF | TGCGCCAGCAGTGAGTCGATTGGGGACACCGGGGAGCTGTTTTTT | NA | TRBJ2-2 | NA | TRBV10-1
CSALLPGQGLHQPQHF | TGCAGTGCTCTTTTACCGGGACAGGGCCTTCATCAGCCCCAGCATTTT | TRBD1 | TRBJ1-5 | many | TRBV20-1
CASSPTRGSGGYTF | TGTGCCAGCTCACCGACTCGGGGGAGTGGCGGCTACACCTTC | NA | TRBJ1-2 | NA | TRBV18
CASSYGTVTRTGELFF | TGTGCCAGCAGTTACGGGACAGTCACTCGGACCGGGGAGCTGTTTTTT | TRBD1 | TRBJ2-2 | many | TRBV6-5
CASSQDSRGRRLNSPLHF | TGTGCCAGCAGCCAAGATTCTCGGGGCCGAAGGCTAAATTCACCCCTCCACTTT | NA | TRBJ1-6 | many | TRBV4-2
CASSHTDGNTIYF | TGTGCCAGCAGTCACACTGATGGAAACACCATATATTTT | NA | TRBJ1-3 | few | TRBV11-1
CASSEGVSSETQYF | TGTGCCAGCAGTGAAGGAGTGAGCTCAGAGACCCAGTACTTC | NA | TRBJ2-5 | many | TRBV2
CASSSPGTRLSPLHF | TGTGCCAGCAGCTCGCCCGGGACACGTCTTTCACCCCTCCACTTT | NA | TRBJ1-6 | many | TRBV7-9
CASSVGAGSYEQYF | TGTGCCAGCAGCGTAGGGGCAGGATCTTACGAGCAGTACTTC | NA | TRBJ2-7 | many | TRBV9
CAWSHGTDYGYTF | TGTGCCTGGAGCCATGGGACTGACTATGGCTACACCTTC | NA | TRBJ1-2 | many | TRBV30
CASSPTGFAEAFF | TGTGCCAGCAGCCCTACAGGGTTCGCTGAAGCTTTCTTT | NA | TRBJ1-1 | many | TRBV27
CASSSGGVTEAFF | TGTGCCAGCAGTTCGGGGGGGGTGACTGAAGCTTTCTTT | NA | TRBJ1-1 | NA | TRBV6-2/TRBV6-3
CASSPETDSSYEQYF | TGTGCCAGCAGCCCGGAAACGGACAGTTCCTACGAGCAGTACTTC | NA | TRBJ2-7 | many | TRBV9
CASRGTPKGGEAFF | TGTGCCAGCAGGGGGACCCCCAAAGGGGGTGAAGCTTTCTTT | NA | TRBJ1-1 | few | TRBV9
CSAGTGYGYTF | TGCAGTGCGGGGACAGGGTATGGCTACACCTTC | TRBD1 | TRBJ1-2 | many | TRBV20-1
CSGGPTGGHGYTF | TGCAGCGGCGGACCCACAGGGGGTCATGGCTACACCTTC | TRBD1 | TRBJ1-2 | many | TRBV29-1
CASSTLTGLNTEAFF | TGTGCCAGTAGTACCCTAACAGGCCTGAACACTGAAGCTTTCTTT | NA | TRBJ1-1 | many | TRBV19
CASRRGDGAEAFF | TGTGCCAGCAGGCGGGGGGATGGGGCTGAAGCTTTCTTT | NA | TRBJ1-1 | many | TRBV4-2
CSVAYRGQTEAFF | TGCAGCGTGGCTTACAGGGGGCAAACTGAAGCTTTCTTT | TRBD1 | TRBJ1-1 | NA | TRBV29-1
CASSLGSYTGELFF | TGCGCCAGCAGCTTGGGGTCTTACACCGGGGAGCTGTTTTTT | NA | TRBJ2-2 | many | TRBV5-1
CASSLGIIYEQYF | TGTGCCAGCAGTTTGGGTATTATCTACGAGCAGTACTTC | NA | TRBJ2-7 | many | TRBV12-3/TRBV12-4
CASSLGGISGLAREQYF | TGTGCCAGCAGCTTAGGAGGGATATCTGGACTAGCCCGGGAGCAGTACTTC | TRBD2 | TRBJ2-7 | once | TRBV11-2